This note documents a single T cell receptor beta chain sequence. The data derive from a study of CD8 T cells in Susac syndrome. A quantity of roughly 0.5 to 1 ug RNA underwent reverse transcription using random hexamers. TCRdb used MiXCR to reprocess the immunoSEQ multiplex PCR reads, holding one entry per CDR3 protein. This table has about 210,000 distinct CDR3 sequences, 95% appearing once. This CDR3 contains 11 residues. CDR1 and CDR2 (germline): MNHEY, SVGAGI. J lost 14 bases, V lost 4 bases, and 6 bases had no gene match. Sequencing was performed on CD4+ T cells from PBMCs. The chain carries TRBV6-5 and TRBJ2-5; 8 bases map to TRBD2. The clonotype originates from a human donor with multiple sclerosis. CDR3 DNA: TGTGCCAGCAGTTCACTAGCGGTTCGCTACTTC. Translated: CASSSLAVRYF.